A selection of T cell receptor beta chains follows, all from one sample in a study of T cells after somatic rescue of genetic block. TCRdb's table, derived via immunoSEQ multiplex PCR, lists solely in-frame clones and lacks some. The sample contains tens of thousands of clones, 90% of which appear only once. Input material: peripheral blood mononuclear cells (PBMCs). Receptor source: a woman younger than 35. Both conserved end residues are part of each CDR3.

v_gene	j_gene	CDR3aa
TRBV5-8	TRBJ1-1	CASSGTEGVGTEAFF
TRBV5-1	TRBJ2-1	CASSLSGPGNEQFF
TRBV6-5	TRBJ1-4	CASSWTGANEKLFF
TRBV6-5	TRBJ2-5	CASSHDRGQTQYF
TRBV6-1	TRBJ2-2	CASSEVRGQGRNANTGELFF
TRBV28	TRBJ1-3	CARPDRGTSGNTIYF
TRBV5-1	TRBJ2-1	CASSLTVAGGPNEQFF
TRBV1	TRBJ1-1	CTSSQPDREITEAFF
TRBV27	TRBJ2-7	CATVSGYEQYF
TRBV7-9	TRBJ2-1	CASSSSSGTNSYNEQFF
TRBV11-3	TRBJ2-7	CASSLATGGEQYF
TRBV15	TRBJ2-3	CATSRDPGGADTQYF
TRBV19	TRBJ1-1	CASSILGSTEAFF